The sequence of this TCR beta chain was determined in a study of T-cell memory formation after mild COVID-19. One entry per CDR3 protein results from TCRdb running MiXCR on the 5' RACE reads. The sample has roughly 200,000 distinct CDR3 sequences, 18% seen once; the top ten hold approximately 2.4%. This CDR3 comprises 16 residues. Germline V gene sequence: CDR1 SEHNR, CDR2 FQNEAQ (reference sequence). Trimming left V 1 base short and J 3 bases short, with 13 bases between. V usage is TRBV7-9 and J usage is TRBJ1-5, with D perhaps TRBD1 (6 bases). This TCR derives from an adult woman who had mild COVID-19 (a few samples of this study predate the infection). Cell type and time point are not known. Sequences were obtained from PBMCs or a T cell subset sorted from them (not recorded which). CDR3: CASSLGAGAFNQPQHF. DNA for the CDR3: TGTGCCAGCAGCTTAGGGGCAGGGGCCTTCAATCAGCCCCAGCATTTT. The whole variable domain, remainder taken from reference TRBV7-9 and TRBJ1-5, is DTGVSQNPRHKITKRGQNVTFRCDPISEHNRLYWYRQTLGQGPEFLTYFQNEAQLEKSRLLSDRFSAERPKGSFSTLEIQRTEQGDSAMYLCASSLGAGAFNQPQHFGDGTRLSIL.